This TCR beta chain was identified during a study of blood T cell repertoires in COVID-19 (dated by TCRdb to the early 2020s). The study in broad terms: The collaborator samples originated in the United States, Italy and Spain and spanned the acute and convalescent phases of COVID-19. Subjects who had been exposed to COVID-19, were actively infected with it, or had recovered from it provided the deeply sampled blood TCRbeta repertoires that made up the dataset. The repertoires were released in a freely available public database intended as a resource for research on the immune response to SARS-CoV-2. The samples were drawn from the first 160 participants of the ongoing ImmuneRACE study and from 1,200 or so subjects provided by 6 global collaborators. Where available, HLA class I and class II types were taken from metadata supplied by the sample provider and were not determined by assay-based typing. The sample metadata nearly always contained a de-identified subject ID, COVID-19 status, age in years and sex. The prospective study material was composed of cDNA or gDNA derived from T cells, B-cell-depleted T cells, or PBMCs. Summary of the overall study and its limitations: How much clinical and demographic metadata was included differed by source and by participant, and the metadata was provided uncurated.

Of note for this clone: This receptor's antigen is unknown. Nothing much larger sits one base from this clone, and base qualities are not available.

TCRbeta CDR3 regions were amplified from genomic DNA by means of the immunoSEQ Assay, a bias-controlled multiplex PCR. As for how the authors treated the data: The number of nucleated cells in each sample was estimated by amplification of reference gene primers within the assay. Sequence reads were collapsed and filtered to measure the absolute abundance of every unique TCRbeta CDR3 rearrangement. For each sample, productive Simpson clonality was calculated as the square root of Simpson's diversity index across productive rearrangements. TCRdb mirrors the immuneACCESS table, restricted to in-frame sequences. Some clones are absent from its copies; in checked studies, under half trace to an unresolved V gene, and the reason for the others is unknown. D and trimming were read from the DNA, whereas the V and J calls and clone size are those reported in that table. This sample lists 130,000 to 150,000 clones; roughly 87% were detected once. The top ten hold 0.95% of the sample.

Collaborating institutions collected whole blood in K2EDTA tubes following their own protocols. For TCRbeta analysis, collaborator samples were shipped as frozen whole blood, as isolated PBMCs, or as DNA extracted from either sample type. Taken from cysteine to phenylalanine, the CDR3 has 14 residues. Only the CDR3 part of the read is kept: 42 bases, read in frame from the first base. The TCR was taken from a woman aged 50 to 65 with acute or convalescent COVID-19. Rearrangement joined TRBV21-1 to TRBJ1-2; the table's TRBD1 call for D was not verified on the DNA. TRBV21-1 is a pseudogene locus. Material: peripheral blood. DNA sequence: TGTGCCAGCAGCAAAGCGGACAGTAACTATGGCTACACCTTC. Protein translation: CASSKADSNYGYTF.